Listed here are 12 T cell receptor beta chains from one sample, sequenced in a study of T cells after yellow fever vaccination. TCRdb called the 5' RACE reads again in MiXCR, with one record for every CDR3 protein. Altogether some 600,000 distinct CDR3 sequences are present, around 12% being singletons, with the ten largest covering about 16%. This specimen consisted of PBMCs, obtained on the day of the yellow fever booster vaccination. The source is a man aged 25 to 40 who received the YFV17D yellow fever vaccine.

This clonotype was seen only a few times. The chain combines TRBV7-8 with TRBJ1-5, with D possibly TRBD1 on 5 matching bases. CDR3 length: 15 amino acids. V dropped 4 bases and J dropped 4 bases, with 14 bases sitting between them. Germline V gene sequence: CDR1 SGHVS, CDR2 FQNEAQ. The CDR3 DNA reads TGTGCCAGCAGCTATACCACGGGGCTTAATCAGCCCCAGCATTTT. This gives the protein CASSYTTGLNQPQHF.

CDR3 DNA: TGTGCCAGCAGCGTTTCCGGGATCCAAGAGACCCAGTACTTC. Encoded protein: CASSVSGIQETQYF. The gene calls are TRBV9 and TRBJ2-5, with D possibly matching TRBD2 (5 bases). Trimming pared 2 bases from V and 1 base from J, leaving 9 bases between. CDR1 is SGDLS and CDR2 is YYNGEE in the germline V gene. The length of the CDR3 is 14 residues.

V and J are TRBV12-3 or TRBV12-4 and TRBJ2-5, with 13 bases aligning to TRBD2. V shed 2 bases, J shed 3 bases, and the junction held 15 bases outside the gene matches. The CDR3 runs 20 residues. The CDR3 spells CASSLFHPPTSGRGEETQYF. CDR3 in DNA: TGTGCCAGCAGTTTATTCCACCCACCCACTAGCGGGAGGGGTGAAGAGACCCAGTACTTC.

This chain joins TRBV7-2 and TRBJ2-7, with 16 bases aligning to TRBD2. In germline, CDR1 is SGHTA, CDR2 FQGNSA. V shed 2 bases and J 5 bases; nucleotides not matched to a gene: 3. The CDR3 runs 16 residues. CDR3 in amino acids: CASSLLGTSGRDEQYF. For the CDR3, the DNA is TGTGCCAGCAGCTTATTGGGGACTAGCGGGAGGGACGAGCAGTACTTC.

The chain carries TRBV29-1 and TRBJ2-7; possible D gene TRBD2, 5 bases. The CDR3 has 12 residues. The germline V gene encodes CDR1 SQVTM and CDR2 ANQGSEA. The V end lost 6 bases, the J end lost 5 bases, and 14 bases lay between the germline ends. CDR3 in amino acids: CSVGYRLNEQYF. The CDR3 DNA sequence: TGCAGCGTGGGATATCGACTAAACGAGCAGTACTTC.

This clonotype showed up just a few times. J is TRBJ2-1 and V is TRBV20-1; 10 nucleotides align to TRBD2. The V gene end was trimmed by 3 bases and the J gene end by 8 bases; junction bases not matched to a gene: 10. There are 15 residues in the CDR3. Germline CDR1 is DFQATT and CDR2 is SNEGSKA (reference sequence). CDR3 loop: CSASRLAGVSDEQFF. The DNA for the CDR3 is TGCAGTGCTAGTCGCCTAGCGGGAGTGTCCGATGAGCAGTTCTTC.

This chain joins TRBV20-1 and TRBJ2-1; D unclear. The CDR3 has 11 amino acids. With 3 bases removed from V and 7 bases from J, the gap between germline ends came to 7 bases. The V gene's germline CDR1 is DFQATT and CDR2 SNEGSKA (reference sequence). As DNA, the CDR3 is TGCAGTGCTAGTGTTTGGAATGAGCAGTTCTTC. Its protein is CSASVWNEQFF.

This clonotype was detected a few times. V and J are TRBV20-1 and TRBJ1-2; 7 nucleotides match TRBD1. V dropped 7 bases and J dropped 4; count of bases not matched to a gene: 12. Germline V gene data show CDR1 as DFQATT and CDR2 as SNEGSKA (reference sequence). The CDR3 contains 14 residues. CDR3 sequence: CSVNLGTVPYGYTF. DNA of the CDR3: TGCAGTGTTAATTTAGGGACAGTTCCCTATGGCTACACCTTC.

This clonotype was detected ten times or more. This CDR3 reads CSYHSPDYLEQFF. In DNA form, the CDR3 reads TGCAGTTATCACTCCCCGGACTACCTCGAGCAGTTCTTC. The chain carries TRBV20-1 and TRBJ2-1, with D maybe TRBD2 (6 bases). V was pared by 8 bases and J by 10 bases, with 21 bases between. Germline V gene data show CDR1 as DFQATT and CDR2 as SNEGSKA (reference sequence). This CDR3 contains 13 residues.

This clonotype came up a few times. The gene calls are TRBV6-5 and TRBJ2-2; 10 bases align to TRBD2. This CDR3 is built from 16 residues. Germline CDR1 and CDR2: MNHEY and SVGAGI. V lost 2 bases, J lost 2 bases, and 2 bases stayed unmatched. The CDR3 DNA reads TGTGCCAGCAGTTACAGGACTAGCGGAAACACCGGGGAGCTGTTTTTT. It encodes CASSYRTSGNTGELFF.

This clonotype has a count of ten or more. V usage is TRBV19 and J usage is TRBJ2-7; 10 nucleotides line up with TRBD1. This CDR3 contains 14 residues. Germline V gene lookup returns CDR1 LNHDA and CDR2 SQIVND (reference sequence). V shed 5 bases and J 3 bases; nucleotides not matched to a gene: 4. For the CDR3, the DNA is TGTGCCAGTAGTTACGGACAGGGGGACTACGAGCAGTACTTC. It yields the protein CASSYGQGDYEQYF.

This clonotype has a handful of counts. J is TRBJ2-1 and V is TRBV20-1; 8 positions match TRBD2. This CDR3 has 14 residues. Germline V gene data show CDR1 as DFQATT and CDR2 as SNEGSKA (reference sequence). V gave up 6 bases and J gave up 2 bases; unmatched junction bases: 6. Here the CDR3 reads CSATIAGTYNEQFF. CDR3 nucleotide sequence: TGCAGTGCCACCATAGCGGGGACCTACAATGAGCAGTTCTTC.